The present TCR beta chain was sequenced within a study of CXCR3-negative and CXCR3-positive naive CD8 T cells (dated by TCRdb to the late 2010s). For context, the study as a whole: In total, about 135 million TRB reads were obtained, corresponding to roughly 1.5 +/- 0.3 million reads per library. Diversity and physicochemical repertoire analyses were performed on about a dozen donors pooled from two independent experiments. Naive subsets from about five donors and memory cells from 3 donors were included in the TRBV-TRBJ cluster analysis.

Each CD8+ T cell subset was flow-sorted in triplicate, and some 300,000 cells per subset were placed directly into RLT lysis buffer. To exclude memory contaminants, naive CD8+ T cells were stringently defined as CD45RO-CCR7+CD27+CD95-. Peripheral blood mononuclear cells were isolated from buffy coats using standard density gradient centrifugation. Naive CXCR3-negative and CXCR3-positive CD8+ T cells were flow-sorted on a FACSAria III. Total RNA was extracted from sorted cells using an RNeasy Mini Kit. Reads for this sample came from a NextSeq 550. The Human TCR Profiling Kit (MiLaboratory) was used to prepare UMI-labeled 5' RACE TRB cDNA libraries. cDNA synthesis used the entire amount of extracted RNA, and PCR amplification then used the entire amount of cDNA produced. The libraries were made side by side, with each library going through the same number of PCR cycles. Under the source paper's analysis protocol: MIGEC and MiXCR extracted about 57,000 +/- 9,900 unique UMI-labeled TRB cDNA molecules per library, requiring at least two reads per UMI. On average, each library contained about 40,000 +/- 10,000 functional in-frame TRB CDR3 nucleotide clonotypes without stop codons. After each sample was downsampled to 5000 UMI-labeled TRB molecules, VDJtools was used to calculate diversity metrics such as normalized Shannon-Wiener and Chao1. VDJtools was used to calculate clonotype-size-weighted physicochemical properties of the central five CDR3 residues, namely interaction energy, strength, volume and Kidera factor 4. TCRdb reprocessed the reads into one record per CDR3 protein sequence, lacking DNA. The V and J calls here are based on TCRdb, not the publication. The sample table gives around 88,000 distinct CDR3 sequences. The biggest ten clones account for approximately 1% of the sample.

Turning to this clonotype: Its target antigen remains unknown.

The CDR3 runs 12 residues from the cysteine to the phenylalanine. The protein alone is recorded here. CDR1 and CDR2 (SQVTM, ANQGSEA) derive from the germline V gene. What the authors observed across the whole study: TRB CDR3s from CXCR3-positive naive cells showed higher hydrophobicity (lower Kidera factor 4), lower energy, and higher strength and volume indices than CXCR3-negative naive cells. TRBV-TRBJ usage was similar between naive CXCR3-negative and CXCR3-positive cells from the same donor, while memory cells showed distinct patterns. Comparably high repertoire diversity was found in both naive subsets, whereas much lower repertoire diversity was found in memory CD8+ T cells. Because CXCR3 expression was partially decreased after cryopreservation, freshly isolated PBMCs were used for most assays. Surface CD5, linked to self-reactivity in mice, was comparable between naive subsets; TCR interaction strength was therefore also inferred from TRB CDR3 physicochemical properties.

The material sequenced was naive CXCR3+ CD8+ T cells from blood. The cell subset or site tag for this specimen amounts to: CD45RO-CCR7+CD27+CD95- naive CD8+ T cells expressing CXCR3 (TNR3+). This chain is built from TRBV29-1 and TRBJ2-2. This clonotype originated in a human donor in good health. Some clones in this sample may be carry-over from other donors' samples. The CDR3 loop reads CSVWAGTGELFF.